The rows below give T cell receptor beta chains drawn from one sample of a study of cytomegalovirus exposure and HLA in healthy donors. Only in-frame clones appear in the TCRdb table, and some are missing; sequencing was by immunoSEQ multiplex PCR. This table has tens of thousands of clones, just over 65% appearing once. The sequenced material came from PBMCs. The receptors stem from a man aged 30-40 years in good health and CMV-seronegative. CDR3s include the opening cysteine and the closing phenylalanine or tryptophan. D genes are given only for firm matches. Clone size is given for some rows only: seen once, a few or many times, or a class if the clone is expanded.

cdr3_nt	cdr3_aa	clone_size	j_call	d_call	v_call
TGCGCCAGCAGCTTGGCCCCCGGGAGGAACCAAGAGACCCAGTACTTC	CASSLAPGRNQETQYF	-	TRBJ2-5	TRBD2	TRBV5-1
TGCGCCAGCAGCCAAGGTCCTGCGGGGAGCTCCTACAATGAGCAGTTCTTC	CASSQGPAGSSYNEQFF	-	TRBJ2-1	-	TRBV4-1
TGTGCCAGCAGTTTAAGGCCACTAGTCATGACCAATGAGCAGTTCTTC	CASSLRPLVMTNEQFF	-	TRBJ2-1	-	TRBV27
TGTGCCAGCAGTTACCCGAGGAGCTACGAGCAGTACTTC	CASSYPRSYEQYF	-	TRBJ2-7	-	TRBV6-5
TGTGCCAGCAGCGGTACTAGCGGGGTAACACAAGAGACCCAGTACTTC	CASSGTSGVTQETQYF	-	TRBJ2-5	TRBD2	TRBV9
TGTGCCTGGAGCGAGGGGGCAGGTAATTCACCCCTCCACTTT	CAWSEGAGNSPLHF	-	TRBJ1-6	TRBD1	TRBV30
TGTGCCAGCAGCGCCTTCGTGGGACTAGCGGGAGGTAGCTCCTACAATGAGCAGTTCTTC	CASSAFVGLAGGSSYNEQFF	few	TRBJ2-1	TRBD2	TRBV9
TGTGCCAGCAGTGAAGTTCTCAGCAAAAACATTCAGTACTTC	CASSEVLSKNIQYF	-	TRBJ2-4	-	TRBV6-1
TGTGCCAGCAGCCTGACAGGGGAGGGCGAGCAGTACTTC	CASSLTGEGEQYF	once	TRBJ2-7	-	TRBV7-8
TGTGCCTGGAGTGGTACAGTTAGCAATCAGCCCCAGCATTTT	CAWSGTVSNQPQHF	-	TRBJ1-5	-	TRBV30
TGTGCCAGCTGGCCAGGGACTGGAAACACCATATATTTT	CASWPGTGNTIYF	-	TRBJ1-3	-	TRBV6-6
TGTGCCAGTCGTTACAGGGGAGGCAATTCACCCCTCCACTTT	CASRYRGGNSPLHF	-	TRBJ1-6	TRBD1	TRBV27
TGCAGCGTCGGTGCCGGGACAGGCAGCAATCAGCCCCAGCATTTT	CSVGAGTGSNQPQHF	-	TRBJ1-5	TRBD1	TRBV29-1
TGTGCCAGCAGTAGCGGGGACAGGGAATTTTCACCCCTCCACTTT	CASSSGDREFSPLHF	-	TRBJ1-6	TRBD1	TRBV6-1
TGTGCCAGCAGCTGGCCGATGGGACTAGCGGGGGGGGAGACCCAGTACTTC	CASSWPMGLAGGETQYF	-	TRBJ2-5	TRBD2	TRBV5-6
TGTGCCAGCAGCTTTAGGGACAGAGATTTCTCTGGGGCCAACGTCCTGACTTTC	CASSFRDRDFSGANVLTF	few	TRBJ2-6	TRBD1	TRBV7-3
TGTGCCAGCACCACCACCCTAGGGGCAGGGGGACGGTATGGCTACACCTTC	CASTTTLGAGGRYGYTF	few	TRBJ1-2	TRBD1	TRBV7-9
TGTGCCACCGGGACAGGGGAACCGAGCGGGGTGAACACTGAAGCTTTCTTT	CATGTGEPSGVNTEAFF	-	TRBJ1-1	TRBD1	TRBV19
TGCGCCAGCAGCGGGGCGACAGGAGCTAATGAAAAACTGTTTTTT	CASSGATGANEKLFF	few	TRBJ1-4	-	TRBV5-1
TGTGCCAGCAGGGCCAACAGGGGGGAAGGCGGCTACACCTTC	CASRANRGEGGYTF	-	TRBJ1-2	TRBD1	TRBV7-2
TGTGCCAGCAGCTTCGGGACAGGGGCTCCTAGCAATCAGCCCCAGCATTTT	CASSFGTGAPSNQPQHF	-	TRBJ1-5	TRBD1	TRBV7-3
TGTGCCAGTAGTGAAAGGAGCGGTCACAATGAGCAGTTCTTC	CASSERSGHNEQFF	few	TRBJ2-1	-	TRBV19
TGTGCCAGCAGCTTTGGGGGGATGGAATCACCCCTCCACTTT	CASSFGGMESPLHF	-	TRBJ1-6	-	TRBV7-3
TGTGCCAGCAGCTTGGACAGGGGGTTCACTGAAGCTTTCTTT	CASSLDRGFTEAFF	once	TRBJ1-1	TRBD1	TRBV11-2